This T cell receptor beta chain stems from a study of CD8 T cells in Susac syndrome. This clonotype has only one observation. Reverse transcription of roughly 0.5 to 1 ug RNA used random hexamers. It was immunoSEQ multiplex PCR that amplified TCR beta CDR3 across 54 Vbeta and 13 Jbeta. TCRdb processed the immunoSEQ multiplex PCR reads anew with MiXCR; each CDR3 protein has one entry. The table has 110,000 or so distinct CDR3 sequences, approximately 93% seen once. CD8+ and CD4+ blood T cells underwent TCR beta sequencing. The authors negatively isolated CD8+ and CD4+ T cells and FACS-enriched TEMRA cells. Trimming took 1 base from V and 2 from J, leaving 9 bases between them. The CDR3 totals 16 residues. Per the germline V gene, CDR1 is SNHLY and CDR2 is FYNNEI.

Sequenced material: CD4+ T cells from PBMCs. This TCR was recovered from a human donor with multiple sclerosis. The J gene is TRBJ2-6, the V gene TRBV2, with a possible D match to TRBD2 (5 bases). The CDR3, as DNA: TGTGCCAGCAGTGAAGTCCGGGGAGCTGGGGCCAACGTCCTGACTTTC. Its translation: CASSEVRGAGANVLTF.